This T cell receptor beta chain was captured in a study of spatial heterogeneity in lung cancer. Time point described: sample taken at primary tumor resection. Germline values: CDR1 SGHTA, CDR2 FQGNSA. Trimming removed 7 bases at V and 6 bases at J, with 13 bases between. This CDR3 is 12 amino acids long. This clonotype came up many times. MiXCR, applied by TCRdb to the 5' RACE reads, yields one record per CDR3 protein. The sample lists about 38,000 distinct CDR3 sequences; roughly 8% were seen once. The sample was PBMCs, taken at surgery. The source is a male donor with early-stage non-small cell lung cancer. The chain has TRBV7-2 and TRBJ2-7, with D possibly being TRBD1 (6 bases). The CDR3 region is CASNIQGREQYF. CDR3 coding DNA: TGTGCCAGCAACATACAGGGACGCGAGCAGTACTTC.